The T cell receptor beta chain described here comes from a study of blood T cell repertoires in COVID-19. Sequencing used immunoSEQ multiplex PCR; TCRdb keeps in-frame clones, though not all of them. This sample has roughly 130,000 clones; 88% occur once, and the top ten carry around 2.3%. V was cut by 2 bases and J by 3 bases, with 8 bases left in between. The CDR3 is 13 residues long. Germline loops: CDR1 MNHEY, CDR2 SVGAGI. Sequencing was carried out using peripheral blood. The genes are TRBV6-5 and TRBJ2-7; tentative D call: TRBD1 (6 bases). The TCR comes from a human donor with COVID-19, enrolled during active disease. The donor label of this sample is uncertain. CDR3 in DNA: TGTGCCAGCAGTTACGGGACATACTACGAGCAGTACTTC. Residues: CASSYGTYYEQYF.